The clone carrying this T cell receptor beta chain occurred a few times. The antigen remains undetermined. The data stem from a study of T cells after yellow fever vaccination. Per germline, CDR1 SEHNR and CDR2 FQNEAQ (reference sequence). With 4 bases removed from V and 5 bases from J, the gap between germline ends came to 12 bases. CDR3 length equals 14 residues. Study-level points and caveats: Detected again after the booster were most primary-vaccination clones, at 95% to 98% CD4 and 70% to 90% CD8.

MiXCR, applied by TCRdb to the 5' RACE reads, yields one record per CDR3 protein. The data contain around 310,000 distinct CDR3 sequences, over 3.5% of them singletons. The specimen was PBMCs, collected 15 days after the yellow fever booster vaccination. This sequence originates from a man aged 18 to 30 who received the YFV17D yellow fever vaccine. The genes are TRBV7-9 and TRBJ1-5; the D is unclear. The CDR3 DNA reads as TGTGCCAGCAGCTCTAAAGACTCGTATCAGCCCCAGCATTTT. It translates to CASSSKDSYQPQHF.